What follows are 25 T cell receptor beta chains derived from one specimen sequenced in a study of T-cell memory formation after mild COVID-19. TCRdb re-called the 5' RACE reads with MiXCR, one entry per CDR3 protein. The sample lists about 110,000 distinct CDR3 sequences; about an eighth were seen once. The sequencing sample was made of PBMCs or a T cell subset sorted from them (not recorded which). The receptors here all came from an adult woman who had mild COVID-19 (a few samples of this study predate the infection). Cell type and time point are not known.

The genes are TRBV21-1 and TRBJ1-2. TRBV21-1 is marked as a pseudogene. This CDR3 spans 14 amino acids. CDR3 amino acids: CASSRNVRANGYTF. Here the CDR3 DNA reads TGTGCCAGCAGCCGAAACGTAAGGGCTAATGGCTACACCTTC.

V gene TRBV24-1 combines with J gene TRBJ2-5, with TRBD1 matching over 9 bases. CDR3 length: 13 residues. CDR1 is KGHDR and CDR2 is SFDVKD in the germline V gene. Trimming at V came to 11 bases and at J to 10 bases, leaving 13 bases not matched to a gene. In nucleotides, the CDR3 is TGTGCCAGCCAGGACAGGGGCTTCCAAGACCAGTACTTC. It encodes CASQDRGFQDQYF.

This clonotype was recorded a few times. The J gene is TRBJ1-6, the V gene TRBV24-1; no firm D call. This CDR3 has 13 residues. The germline V gene has CDR1 KGHDR and CDR2 SFDVKD. The ends were cut back, 3 bases at V and 2 bases at J, with 1 base in the middle. The CDR3 DNA follows: TGTGCCACCAGTGATACCTATAATTCACCCCTCCACTTT. Its protein product is CATSDTYNSPLHF.

This clonotype occurred a few times. This rearrangement joins TRBV6-2 or TRBV6-3 to TRBJ1-1, with a possible D match to TRBD1 (5 bases). V shed 0 bases and J shed 0 bases, with 11 bases lying between them. Germline values: CDR1 MNHEY, CDR2 SVGEGT. This CDR3 spans 16 amino acids. The CDR3 loop reads CASSYSGTYMNTEAFF. Here the CDR3 DNA reads TGTGCCAGCAGTTACTCGGGGACGTACATGAACACTGAAGCTTTCTTT.

The chain recombines TRBV18 with TRBJ2-7; D is undetermined. Trimming shortened V by 1 base and J by 4 bases, and 11 bases separated the two germline ends. The CDR3 spans 14 residues. The germline V gene has CDR1 KGHSH and CDR2 LQKENI. The CDR3 protein is CASSPRGSNYEQYF. The CDR3 DNA follows: TGTGCCAGCTCACCACGGGGAAGTAATTACGAGCAGTACTTC.

This clonotype turned up a few times. This rearrangement joins TRBV29-1 to TRBJ1-1; no reliable D call. V was pared by 4 bases and J by 2 bases, with 8 bases between. Germline values: CDR1 SQVTM, CDR2 ANQGSEA. This CDR3 is 12 amino acids long. The CDR3 loop is CSVAAHNTEAFF. CDR3 DNA: TGCAGCGTTGCTGCCCACAACACTGAAGCTTTCTTT.

This clonotype was seen a handful of times. The chain links TRBV12-3 or TRBV12-4 to TRBJ1-2; TRBD1 matches at 8 bases. This CDR3 has 14 amino acids. V gave up 7 bases and J gave up 4 bases; unmatched junction bases: 8. For the CDR3, the DNA is TGTGCCAGCAAGTCAGGGGGCCTAGTCTATGGCTACACCTTC. Protein product: CASKSGGLVYGYTF.

The table lists this clonotype with a few counts. The chain couples TRBV6-5 to TRBJ2-1; 10 positions agree with TRBD1. CDR1 and CDR2 (germline): MNHEY, SVGAGI. J gave up 4 bases and V 6 bases, and 6 bases lay outside the gene matches. The length of the CDR3 is 15 residues. CDR3: CASSPGQGTYNEQFF. The DNA of the CDR3 is TGTGCCAGCAGCCCGGGACAGGGGACATACAATGAGCAGTTCTTC.

This chain's CDR3 is CASRQEWGARDTEAFF. The CDR3 DNA reads as TGTGCCAGCAGACAAGAGTGGGGGGCTAGGGACACTGAAGCTTTCTTT. The V call is TRBV7-9, the J call TRBJ1-1, with a tentative D call TRBD1 (6 bases). V lost 6 bases, J lost 3 bases, and 20 bases lay in between. There are 16 residues in the CDR3. Germline loops: CDR1 SEHNR, CDR2 FQNEAQ (reference sequence). Full variable domain (missing parts from reference TRBV7-9 and TRBJ1-1): DTGVSQNPRHKITKRGQNVTFRCDPISEHNRLYWYRQTLGQGPEFLTYFQNEAQLEKSRLLSDRFSAERPKGSFSTLEIQRTEQGDSAMYLCASRQEWGARDTEAFFGQGTRLTVV.

V usage is TRBV6-1 and J usage is TRBJ2-3; D is unclear. Germline V gene data show CDR1 as MNHNS and CDR2 as SASEGT. Trimming took 3 bases from V and 2 from J, leaving 15 bases between them. The CDR3 length is 16 residues. CDR3 region: CASSDVVTAYTDTQYF. The CDR3 DNA sequence: TGTGCCAGCAGTGACGTGGTTACAGCTTACACAGATACGCAGTATTTT.

V usage is TRBV11-1 and J usage is TRBJ2-2; TRBD2 matches 7 bases. The CDR3 consists of 18 residues. The V and J ends lost 0 bases and 1 base, in that order; junction bases with no gene match: 8. Germline lookup yields CDR1 SGHAT and CDR2 FQDESV (reference sequence). CDR3 amino acids: CASSLAWRGTKNTGELFF. The CDR3 DNA reads as TGTGCCAGCAGCTTAGCGTGGCGGGGGACCAAGAACACCGGGGAGCTGTTTTTT.

This clonotype has more than one count but fewer than ten. This sequence joins TRBV29-1 and TRBJ1-2; perhaps TRBD1 as D (5 bases). Germline V gives CDR1 SQVTM, CDR2 ANQGSEA. Deletions cut 5 bases from V and 1 base from J, with 8 bases between. The CDR3 is made up of 12 amino acids. The CDR3 spells CSVSGFNYGYTF. In DNA, the CDR3 is TGCAGCGTTTCAGGGTTTAACTATGGCTACACCTTC.

This clonotype was observed many times. The chain links TRBV7-9 to TRBJ2-1; 7 bases are a match to TRBD1. V lost 4 bases to trimming and J lost 5 bases; unmatched junction nucleotides: 2. Germline assignment: CDR1 SEHNR and CDR2 FQNEAQ (reference sequence). CDR3 length: 13 amino acids. CDR3 sequence (DNA): TGTGCCAGCAGCTCGGGACAGAACAATGAGCAGTTCTTC. Its translation: CASSSGQNNEQFF.

This clonotype was seen a few times. The chain is built from TRBV4-1 and TRBJ2-7; the match to TRBD1 covers 8 bases. The CDR3 length is 16 residues. The V and J ends lost 3 bases and 3 bases, in that order; junction bases with no gene match: 10. Germline lookup yields CDR1 MGHRA and CDR2 YSYEKL. CDR3: CASSHEPGQAYYEQYF. The CDR3 region has the DNA TGCGCCAGCAGCCATGAACCGGGACAGGCCTACTACGAGCAGTACTTC.

This clonotype has a handful of counts. This chain uses TRBV4-2 with TRBJ2-1, with 10 bases fitting TRBD2. This CDR3 is 16 amino acids long. Germline-derived CDR1 and CDR2 are LGHNA and YNFKEQ. V was clipped by 4 bases and J by 1 base; unmatched bases: 4. The DNA for the CDR3 is TGTGCCAGCAGCCCGGAGCGGGAGGGGTCCTACAATGAGCAGTTCTTC. The encoded protein is CASSPEREGSYNEQFF.

This clonotype has a count of ten or more. The gene calls are TRBV7-9 and TRBJ2-1; 7 bases line up with TRBD2. With V trimmed by 1 base and J by 8 bases, 8 bases remained unmatched. Germline CDR1 is SEHNR and CDR2 is FQNEAQ (reference sequence). This CDR3 is 15 amino acids long. The CDR3 DNA reads TGTGCCAGCAGCTTAGGGGGGGGACTTCCCCATGAGCAGTTCTTC. It yields the protein CASSLGGGLPHEQFF.

Note on this clonotype: A junction boundary mismatches the germline segment, possibly from a read error. The V and J genes are TRBV4-3 and TRBJ1-1; D call uncertain. Germline V gives CDR1 LGHNA, CDR2 YSLEER. CDR3 size: 13 residues. The CDR3 DNA reads as TGCGTCAGCAGCCAAGAATGGCACACTGAAGCTTTCTTT. Protein sequence: CVSSQEWHTEAFF.

This rearrangement joins TRBV25-1 to TRBJ2-1, with 8 positions matching TRBD2. Germline V gene lookup returns CDR1 MGHDK and CDR2 SYGVNS. Losses at the gene ends were 3 bases for V and 8 bases for J; bases not matched to a gene: 6. The CDR3 is 14 residues long. CDR3 sequence: CASSEWREDDEQFF. CDR3 DNA: TGTGCCAGCAGTGAGTGGCGGGAGGATGATGAGCAGTTCTTC.

The rearrangement uses TRBV7-2 and TRBJ2-7, with 7 bases lining up with TRBD2. Per the germline V gene, CDR1 is SGHTA and CDR2 is FQGNSA. Trimming at V came to 6 bases and at J to 4 bases, leaving 9 bases not matched to a gene. The length of the CDR3 is 14 residues. In nucleotides, the CDR3 is TGTGCCAGCAGGGAGACTAGCCTCTTTTACGAGCAGTACTTC. It yields the protein CASRETSLFYEQYF. Supplemented by reference TRBV7-2 and TRBJ2-7, the full variable domain reads GAGVSQSPSNKVTEKGKDVELRCDPISGHTALYWYRQSLGQGLEFLIYFQGNSAPDKSGLPSDRFSAERTGGSVSTLTIQRTQQEDSAVYLCASRETSLFYEQYFGPGTRLTVT.

This clonotype was observed a handful of times. This rearrangement joins TRBV19 to TRBJ2-1, with 8 positions matching TRBD2. The length of the CDR3 is 15 residues. After removal of 7 bases from V and 3 bases from J, the junction contained 8 bases not matched to a gene. The germline gives CDR1 LNHDA, CDR2 SQIVND (reference sequence). Here the CDR3 DNA reads TGTGCCAGTAAGCCCTACGGGAGGGACTACAATGAGCAGTTCTTC. Translation: CASKPYGRDYNEQFF. Based on the CDR3 plus reference TRBV19 and TRBJ2-1, the full variable domain is DGGITQSPKYLFRKEGQNVTLSCEQNLNHDAMYWYRQDPGQGLRLIYYSQIVNDFQKGDIAEGYSVSREKKESFPLTVTSAQKNPTAFYLCASKPYGRDYNEQFFGPGTRLTVL.

The genes are TRBV2 and TRBJ2-7, with D uncertain. Germline loops: CDR1 SNHLY, CDR2 FYNNEI. The CDR3 spans 14 residues. With 3 bases removed from V and 0 bases from J, the gap between germline ends came to 9 bases. CDR3 region: CASSETRSSYEQYF. The CDR3 coding sequence is TGTGCCAGCAGTGAGACAAGGAGCTCCTACGAGCAGTACTTC.

V gene TRBV4-2 combines with J gene TRBJ2-7, with D perhaps being TRBD1 or TRBD2 (5 bases each). CDR1 and CDR2 (germline): LGHNA, YNFKEQ. V dropped 1 base and J dropped 2 bases, with 12 bases sitting between them. The CDR3 has 15 amino acids. The CDR3 spells CASSQGGTEAYEQYF. The CDR3 region has the DNA TGTGCCAGCAGCCAAGGAGGGACGGAAGCCTACGAGCAGTACTTC.

V is TRBV4-1 and J is TRBJ2-7, with D perhaps TRBD1 (5 bases). V shed 0 bases and J shed 0 bases, with 9 bases lying between them. Germline V lookup: CDR1 MGHRA, CDR2 YSYEKL. The CDR3 is 15 residues long. The chain's CDR3 is CASSQEPGHSYEQYF. The CDR3, as DNA: TGCGCCAGCAGCCAAGAGCCCGGACACTCCTACGAGCAGTACTTC.

The rearrangement links TRBV19 to TRBJ2-1; D ambiguous. The CDR3 totals 17 residues. From germline, CDR1 is LNHDA and CDR2 SQIVND (reference sequence). The ends were cut back, 0 bases at V and 1 base at J, with 13 bases in the middle. The CDR3 nucleotides read TGTGCCAGTAGTATAGATGTGTCCCCTCTTTCCTACAATGAGCAGTTCTTC. Translating gives CASSIDVSPLSYNEQFF.

This clonotype has just a few counts. The CDR3 loop reads CASSQANGLAGEQYF. Written as DNA, the CDR3 is TGCGCCAGCAGCCAGGCCAACGGACTAGCGGGAGAGCAGTACTTC. This chain connects TRBV4-3 to TRBJ2-7; 12 bases match TRBD2. V was clipped by 3 bases and J by 7 bases; unmatched bases: 7. The CDR3 length is 15 residues. Germline CDR1 is LGHNA and CDR2 is YSLEER.